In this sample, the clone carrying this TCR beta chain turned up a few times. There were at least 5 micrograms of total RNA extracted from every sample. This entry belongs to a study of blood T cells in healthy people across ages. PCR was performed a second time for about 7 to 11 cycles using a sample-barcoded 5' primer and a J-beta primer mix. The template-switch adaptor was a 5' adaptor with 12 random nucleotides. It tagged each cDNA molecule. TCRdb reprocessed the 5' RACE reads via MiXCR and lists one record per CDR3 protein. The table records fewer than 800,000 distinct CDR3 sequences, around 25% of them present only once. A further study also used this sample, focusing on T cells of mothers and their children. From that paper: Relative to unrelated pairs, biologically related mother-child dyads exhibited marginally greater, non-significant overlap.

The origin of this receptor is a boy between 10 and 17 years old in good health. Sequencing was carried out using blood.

The DNA for the CDR3 is TGCGCCAGCAGCCAAGTATCGGGGAGCCCCCAAGAGACCCAGTACTTC. It encodes CASSQVSGSPQETQYF. This sequence joins TRBV4-3 and TRBJ2-5; TRBD2 might be the D (5 bases). The V gene's germline CDR1 is LGHNA and CDR2 YSLEER. The CDR3 consists of 16 residues. V lost 1 base and J lost 1, with 13 bases in between.